This T cell receptor beta chain was captured by sequencing in a study of cytomegalovirus exposure and HLA in healthy donors. V shed 0 bases and J shed 3 bases, with 14 bases lying between them. The CDR3 runs 16 residues. The V gene's germline CDR1 is SGHAT and CDR2 FQNNGV. This PCR relied on a set of 60 Vbeta primers and 13 Jbeta primers. Measured with immunoSEQ multiplex PCR; TCRdb has only the in-frame clones, and not every one. The sample gives 150,000 to 200,000 clones, around 83% of which show up once; 0.9% to 1.2% is in the top ten. The sequenced material came from PBMCs. The chain joins TRBV11-2 to TRBJ1-1; D is uncertain. This receptor was identified in a woman between 35 and 50 years old in good health and CMV-seronegative. The CDR3: CASSLDSAGRHTEAFF. CDR3 coding DNA: TGTGCCAGCAGCTTAGATAGCGCAGGTAGGCACACTGAAGCTTTCTTT.